A single sample is the source of the 11 T cell receptor beta chains below, sequenced in a study of blood T cells in healthy people across ages. Combining a sample-barcoded 5' primer with a J-beta primer mix, a second PCR ran for roughly 6 to 11 cycles. MiXCR was run by TCRdb on the 5' RACE reads, yielding one entry per CDR3 protein. The sample has 700,000 to 950,000 distinct CDR3 sequences, 40% to 45% seen once; the top ten hold 20% to 25%. The source material was blood. Source of these receptors: a woman aged 55-69 years in good health.

This clonotype came up many times. The chain is built from TRBV7-2 and TRBJ2-3; TRBD2 matches at 11 bases. The CDR3 has 18 amino acids. In germline, CDR1 is SGHTA, CDR2 FQGNSA. Unmatched junction bases numbered 16, after V lost 6 bases and J lost 5 bases. The chain's CDR3 is CASSPGTSGNPGIDTQYF. For the CDR3, the DNA is TGTGCCAGCAGTCCCGGGACTAGCGGAAACCCCGGGATAGATACGCAGTATTTT.

CDR3 sequence reads: CSARGTGSDEQYF. The CDR3 bases are TGCAGTGCTAGAGGGACAGGTAGCGACGAGCAGTACTTC. V usage is TRBV20-1 and J usage is TRBJ2-7, with TRBD1 matching over 7 bases. The CDR3 has 13 residues. Germline V lookup: CDR1 DFQATT, CDR2 SNEGSKA (reference sequence). V shed 1 base, J shed 5 bases, and the junction held 5 bases outside the gene matches.

This chain links TRBV6-2 or TRBV6-3 with TRBJ2-7, with D perhaps TRBD2 (5 bases). The CDR3 contains 12 residues. Trimming stripped 7 bases from V and 1 base from J, with 8 bases between. The germline CDR1 and CDR2 sequences are MNHEY and SVGEGT. This CDR3 is CASTRGSYEQYF. CDR3 nucleotide sequence: TGTGCCAGCACTCGCGGGTCCTACGAGCAGTACTTC.

The CDR3 sequence is CASSYAGEETQYF. The CDR3 coding sequence is TGTGCCAGCAGTTACGCCGGGGAAGAGACCCAGTACTTC. The chain joins TRBV6-6 to TRBJ2-5, with D maybe TRBD2 (5 bases). Germline CDR1 and CDR2: MNHNY and SVGAGI (reference sequence). The CDR3 loop spans 13 amino acids. Trimming left V 2 bases short and J 3 bases short, with 7 bases between.

The chain has TRBV25-1 and TRBJ2-7, with D possibly matching TRBD2 (5 bases). CDR3 size: 13 residues. V shed 8 bases and J shed 6 bases, with 17 bases lying between them. Germline lookup yields CDR1 MGHDK and CDR2 SYGVNS. CDR3 DNA sequence: TGTGCCAGCGATACGGGATCCCCCGGCGAGCAGTACTTC. Its protein product is CASDTGSPGEQYF.

This clonotype was seen only a few times. The V and J genes are TRBV29-1 and TRBJ1-2; TRBD1 matches 7 bases. Per germline, CDR1 SQVTM and CDR2 ANQGSEA. J gave up 10 bases and V 6 bases, and 8 bases lay outside the gene matches. This CDR3 has 11 amino acids. The CDR3 protein is CSVEGAGSYTF. CDR3 DNA sequence: TGCAGCGTAGAGGGGGCAGGATCCTACACCTTC.

This clonotype occurred a few times. The chain combines TRBV20-1 with TRBJ2-7, with D tentatively TRBD2 (6 bases). V lost 5 bases and J 5 bases, leaving 22 bases between the germline ends. This CDR3 region has 15 residues. Germline V gene lookup returns CDR1 DFQATT and CDR2 SNEGSKA (reference sequence). The DNA for the CDR3 is TGCAGTGCTTTAACAACAGCGGGTTCCGACCACGAGCAGTACTTC. It is translated as CSALTTAGSDHEQYF.

With respect to this clonotype: It may be a read error: a sequence one base away is much more abundant. Here the CDR3 reads CASSPPTVGTYEQYF. The DNA of the CDR3 is TGCGCCAGCAGCCCCCCTACGGTGGGGACCTACGAGCAGTACTTC. This chain joins TRBV4-3 and TRBJ2-7; D is uncertain. Germline CDR1 is LGHNA and CDR2 is YSLEER. The CDR3 sequence is 15 residues long. Deletions cut 4 bases from V and 2 bases from J, with 15 bases between.

This chain links TRBV6-2 or TRBV6-3 with TRBJ2-5, with TRBD1 matching 7 bases. Near its end, the DNA agrees better with TRBJ2-7, so the J call may be wrong. This CDR3 comprises 14 residues. Germline lookup yields CDR1 MNHEY and CDR2 SVGEGT. CDR3 loop: CASSKEGATDEQYF. The CDR3 DNA reads TGTGCCAGCAGTAAAGAGGGGGCAACTGACGAGCAGTACTTC.

The genes are TRBV10-3 and TRBJ2-4; TRBD2 aligns across 12 bases. Germline lookup yields CDR1 ENHRY and CDR2 SYGVKD. This CDR3 comprises 15 residues. V trimming: 11 bases; J trimming: 7 bases; junction bases outside the gene matches: 12. CDR3 loop: CAVSLAGGPSNIQYF. The CDR3 region has the DNA TGTGCCGTCTCGCTAGCGGGAGGGCCCTCGAACATTCAGTACTTC.

The V and J genes are TRBV12-3 or TRBV12-4 and TRBJ1-5; D is unclear. Trimming pared 2 bases from V and 7 bases from J, leaving 6 bases between. The CDR3 loop spans 12 amino acids. The CDR3 spells CASSLIPQPQHF. CDR3 DNA sequence: TGTGCCAGCAGTTTAATCCCGCAGCCCCAGCATTTT.